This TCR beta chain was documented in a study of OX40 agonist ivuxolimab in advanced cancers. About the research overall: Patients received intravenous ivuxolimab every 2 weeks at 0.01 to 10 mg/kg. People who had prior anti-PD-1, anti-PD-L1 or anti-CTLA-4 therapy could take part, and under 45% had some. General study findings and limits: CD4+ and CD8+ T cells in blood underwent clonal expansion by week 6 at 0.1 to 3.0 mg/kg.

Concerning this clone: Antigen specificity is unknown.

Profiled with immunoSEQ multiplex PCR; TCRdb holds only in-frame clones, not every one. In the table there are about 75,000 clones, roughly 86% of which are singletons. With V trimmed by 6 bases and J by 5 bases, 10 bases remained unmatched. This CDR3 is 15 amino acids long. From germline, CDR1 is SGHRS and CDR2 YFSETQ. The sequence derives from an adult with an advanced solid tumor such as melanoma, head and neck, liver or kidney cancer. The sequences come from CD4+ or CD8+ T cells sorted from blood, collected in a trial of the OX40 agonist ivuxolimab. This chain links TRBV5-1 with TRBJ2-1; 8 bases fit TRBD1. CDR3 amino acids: CASTRTGLGNNEQFF. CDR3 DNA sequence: TGCGCCAGCACCCGGACAGGGCTTGGTAACAATGAGCAGTTCTTC.